The clone carrying this T cell receptor (beta chain) was seen just once. The source of the sample is a study of technical replicates of blood from a few donors. Produced via immunoSEQ multiplex PCR; TCRdb's table is partial and in-frame only. The profile shows tens of thousands of clones, approximately 97% of them singletons. The sequencing input was T cells isolated from PBMCs. This sequence originates from a human donor in good health.

The CDR3 DNA reads as TGCGCTTTCTCCGGGACAGGGGCCTACAATGAGCAGTTCTTC. Amino acids: CAFSGTGAYNEQFF. The gene calls are TRBV10-2 and TRBJ2-1; TRBD1 agrees at 10 bases. Germline loops: CDR1 WSHSY, CDR2 SAAADI. CDR3 length: 14 amino acids.